This entry features one TCR beta chain sequence. No antigen is known for it. For TCR, cDNA came from 5'RACE template switching, which added a universal primer site and UMIs. TCRdb re-derived calls from the 5' RACE reads in MiXCR, one entry per CDR3 protein. The profile shows approximately 610,000 distinct CDR3 sequences, about a sixth of them singletons. Looked up from germline, CDR1 is MGHDK and CDR2 is SYGVNS. The CDR3 runs to 15 residues. V was clipped by 5 bases and J by 2 bases, with 15 bases between them. This entry comes from a study of T cells after yellow fever vaccination. Study-wide findings and caveats: Shared CD4/CD8 clonotypes were a small share, likely from convergent recombination. Bulk-population clonotypes that are abundant could appear as contaminants in FACS-sorted repertoires. Clones that expanded after primary vaccination mostly reappeared after the booster (roughly 96% CD4, approximately 89% CD8).

The sequencing used PBMCs, collected less than 6 days after the first yellow fever vaccination. The receptor comes from a man aged 18 to 29 who received the YFV17D yellow fever vaccine. The chain couples TRBV25-1 to TRBJ2-5, with D possibly matching TRBD1 (6 bases). The CDR3: CASSSLTGYQETQYF. As DNA, the CDR3 is TGTGCCAGCAGTTCCCTGACAGGTTATCAAGAGACCCAGTACTTC.